Listed below are T cell receptor beta chains from one sample, sequenced in a study of T cells in Graves' hyperthyroidism and ophthalmopathy. TCRdb re-analysed the multiplex PCR reads in MiXCR, keeping a single row per CDR3 protein. The table records roughly 840,000 distinct CDR3 sequences, 38% of them present only once. The sample consisted of blood. Source of these receptors: a man younger than 35 with Graves' hyperthyroidism. CDR3s include the opening cysteine and the closing phenylalanine or tryptophan. The order of the fields is clone size, V gene, D gene, J gene, CDR3 protein, CDR3 DNA. A D gene is named only where the DNA matches it firmly. Not all rows give a size; the values are once, few, many and, for expanded clones, a class.

>few|TRBV20-1|TRBD1|TRBJ2-2
CSAWTGRTGELFF
TGCAGTGCTTGGACAGGGCGGACCGGGGAGCTGTTTTTT
>few|TRBV20-1|TRBD2|TRBJ2-7
CSARTSGSSGYEQYF
TGCAGTGCTAGAACTAGCGGGAGTTCGGGTTACGAGCAGTACTTC
>-|TRBV9|-|TRBJ2-1
CASSALTGNGYNEQFF
TGTGCCAGCAGCGCCCTTACAGGGAACGGGTACAATGAGCAGTTCTTC
>-|TRBV19|TRBD1|TRBJ1-5
CASGQGRVDDYQPQHF
TGTGCCAGCGGACAGGGGAGGGTAGACGACTATCAGCCCCAGCATTTT
>-|TRBV25-1|TRBD1|TRBJ1-1
CASKRTGVAFF
TGTGCCAGCAAGCGGACAGGGGTAGCTTTCTTT
>once|TRBV7-6|-|TRBJ2-7
CASSRQVDYEQYF
TGTGCCAGCAGCAGACAGGTAGACTACGAGCAGTACTTC
>-|TRBV5-4|TRBD1|TRBJ1-2
CASSLGTGIGGYTF
TGTGCCAGCAGCTTGGGGACAGGGATAGGTGGCTACACCTTC
>few|TRBV12-3/TRBV12-4|TRBD2|TRBJ2-7
CASTTGTSGSSREQYF
TGTGCCAGCACCACCGGGACTAGCGGGAGTAGTCGCGAGCAGTACTTC
>many|TRBV10-3|-|TRBJ2-5
CAIMKDIGETQYF
TGTGCCATCATGAAGGATATTGGGGAGACCCAGTACTTC
>-|TRBV6-6|-|TRBJ2-5
CASSLNSWKTQYF
TGTGCCAGCAGTTTGAACTCGTGGAAGACCCAGTACTTC
>many|TRBV7-9|-|TRBJ1-4
CASSAAGSVGEKLFF
TGTGCCAGCAGCGCCGCAGGGTCCGTCGGTGAAAAACTGTTTTTT
>few|TRBV6-6|-|TRBJ2-2
CASEGASTGELFF
TGTGCCAGCGAAGGGGCGAGCACCGGGGAGCTGTTTTTT
>few|TRBV2|-|TRBJ1-5
CASSLKQVSNQPQHF
TGTGCCAGCAGCTTGAAACAGGTTAGCAATCAGCCCCAGCATTTT
>few|TRBV5-1|TRBD1|TRBJ2-2
CASSVGTGGGELFF
TGCGCCAGCAGCGTCGGGACAGGCGGCGGGGAGCTGTTTTTT
>many|TRBV29-1|-|TRBJ1-1
CSGWDTEAFF
TGCAGCGGGTGGGACACTGAAGCTTTCTTT
>-|TRBV12-3/TRBV12-4|-|TRBJ1-4
CASSWGRPEKLFF
TGTGCCAGCAGTTGGGGCCGGCCTGAAAAACTGTTTTTT
>few|TRBV4-3|-|TRBJ1-4
CASSQVIGGGKLFF
TGCGCCAGCAGCCAAGTTATAGGGGGAGGAAAACTGTTTTTT
>few|TRBV19|-|TRBJ1-2
CASSTIGEFNYGYTF
TGTGCCAGTAGTACAATAGGGGAGTTCAACTATGGCTACACCTTC
>-|TRBV7-2|TRBD2|TRBJ2-6
CASSLRVAGPSGANVLTF
TGTGCCAGCAGCTTAAGAGTAGCGGGGCCCTCTGGGGCCAACGTCCTGACTTTC
>few|TRBV19|-|TRBJ1-6
CASSIGDSYNSPLHF
TGTGCCAGTAGTATTGGAGATAGCTATAATTCACCCCTCCACTTT
>many|TRBV29-1|TRBD2|TRBJ2-5
CSLGLAAETQYF
TGCAGCCTGGGACTAGCGGCAGAGACCCAGTACTTC
>few|TRBV6-5|-|TRBJ1-5
CASRKGGHQPQHF
TGTGCCAGCAGAAAGGGTGGTCATCAGCCCCAGCATTTT
>-|TRBV25-1|-|TRBJ1-1
CATQDTEAFF
TGTGCCACCCAGGACACTGAAGCTTTCTTT
>many|TRBV5-1|TRBD1|TRBJ1-6
CASSSEYRGPNSPLHF
TGCGCCAGCAGCTCCGAATACAGGGGGCCGAATTCACCCCTCCACTTT
>-|TRBV18|TRBD2|TRBJ2-7
CASSPTGGPFEQYF
TGTGCCAGCTCACCGACGGGAGGGCCGTTTGAGCAGTACTTC
>many|TRBV7-9|-|TRBJ1-6
CASELLSGTDSPLHF
TGTGCCAGCGAACTCCTTTCGGGTACGGATTCACCCCTCCACTTT
>-|TRBV5-8|-|TRBJ1-4
CASSSLPGVNEKLFF
TGTGCCAGCAGCTCATTACCGGGTGTCAACGAAAAACTGTTTTTT
>few|TRBV4-1|-|TRBJ1-1
CASSQGEGVGTEAFF
TGCGCCAGCAGCCAAGGGGAAGGGGTGGGAACTGAAGCTTTCTTT
>-|TRBV10-3|-|TRBJ1-5
CATGLVGVNQPQHF
TGTGCCACCGGTCTCGTTGGAGTTAATCAGCCCCAGCATTTT
>many|TRBV29-1|-|TRBJ2-5
CSAARGIGQETQYF
TGCAGCGCAGCCAGGGGAATAGGTCAAGAGACCCAGTACTTC
>-|TRBV10-2|TRBD1|TRBJ1-5
CASSSRDRGLQPQHF
TGTGCCAGCAGTTCCCGGGACAGGGGGTTACAGCCCCAGCATTTT
>-|TRBV7-9|-|TRBJ2-2
CASSSGFSNTGELFF
TGTGCCAGCAGTTCGGGCTTCTCGAACACCGGGGAGCTGTTTTTT
>many|TRBV20-1|-|TRBJ1-1
CSARTSPETEAFF
TGCAGTGCTAGAACATCGCCGGAGACTGAAGCTTTCTTT
>once|TRBV5-1|TRBD1|TRBJ1-6
CASSLDRGHSSYNSPLHF
TGCGCCAGCAGCTTGGACAGGGGGCATAGCTCCTATAATTCACCCCTCCACTTT